A single sample is the source of the 14 T cell receptor beta chains below, sequenced in a study of T cell changes during pregnancy in multiple sclerosis. Assay: immunoSEQ multiplex PCR; the TCRdb copy retains only in-frame clones and omits some. The sample lists some 56,000 clones; about 92% were seen once. The sequencing used CD4+ T cells from peripheral blood mononuclear cells, collected after pregnancy. The receptors originated from a female donor with multiple sclerosis, enrolled in a pregnancy study.

This chain connects TRBV18 to TRBJ1-1; perhaps TRBD1 as D (5 bases). CDR1 is KGHSH, CDR2 LQKENI, per germline. The CDR3 spans 13 residues. The ends were cut back, 6 bases at V and 1 base at J, with 9 bases in the middle. The CDR3 nucleotides are TGTGCCAGCTCGCGCACAGGGAACACTGAAGCTTTCTTT. Translation gives CASSRTGNTEAFF.

This clone has a single count. The chain joins TRBV6-1 to TRBJ2-7, with D possibly being TRBD1 (6 bases). Trimming removed 7 bases from V and 0 bases from J, with 16 bases in between. The V gene's germline CDR1 is MNHNS and CDR2 SASEGT. This CDR3 is 15 amino acids long. The CDR3 protein is CASIFGAGASYEQYF. CDR3 bases: TGTGCCAGCATCTTCGGTGCAGGGGCCTCCTACGAGCAGTACTTC.

The CDR3, as DNA: TGTGCCAGCAGCTTTTTCTGGCGAAACACCATATATTTT. It translates to CASSFFWRNTIYF. V usage is TRBV7-2 and J usage is TRBJ1-3, with unresolved D. This CDR3 region has 13 residues. The ends were cut back, 3 bases at V and 5 bases at J, with 8 bases in the middle. Germline loops: CDR1 SGHTA, CDR2 FQGNSA.

The chain carries TRBV18 and TRBJ1-2; tentatively, D is TRBD1 (5 bases). The CDR3 covers 16 residues. V was cut by 0 bases and J by 3 bases, with 14 bases left in between. Germline CDR1 reads KGHSH; CDR2 reads LQKENI. The CDR3, as DNA: TGTGCCAGCTCACCACCGGGAGGTCAGGGAGACTATGGCTACACCTTC. Protein sequence: CASSPPGGQGDYGYTF.

Regarding this clone: Within the sample, other DNA sequences also encode this same CDR3. The chain employs TRBV18 and TRBJ1-2; 7 bases fit TRBD1. This CDR3 comprises 13 residues. The V gene end was trimmed by 3 bases and the J gene end by 6 bases; junction bases not matched to a gene: 4. The germline CDR1 and CDR2 sequences are KGHSH and LQKENI. The CDR3 DNA follows: TGTGCCAGCTCACCGGGGCAGGGGGATGGCTACACCTTC. Encoded protein: CASSPGQGDGYTF.

This chain joins TRBV5-4 and TRBJ1-2, with 11 bases aligning to TRBD1. The V gene end was trimmed by 0 bases and the J gene end by 2 bases; junction bases not matched to a gene: 0. Germline lookup yields CDR1 SGHNT and CDR2 YYREEE (reference sequence). The CDR3 sequence is 15 residues long. The CDR3 region has the DNA TGTGCCAGCAGCTTGGGGACAGGGGGCAACTATGGCTACACCTTC. Protein: CASSLGTGGNYGYTF.

This chain uses TRBV4-3 with TRBJ2-7, with 9 positions matching TRBD1. This CDR3 region has 15 residues. The V segment lost 3 bases and the J segment 0 bases; nucleotides outside the gene matches: 3. Per germline, CDR1 LGHNA and CDR2 YSLEER. In nucleotides, the CDR3 is TGCGCCAGCAGCCAGGGACAGGGTAGCTCCTACGAGCAGTACTTC. It specifies CASSQGQGSSYEQYF.

This clone was recorded a few times. In DNA, the CDR3 is TGTGCCAGCAGCTTGGTAGTAGCCAGTTCTAACTATGGCTACACCTTC. This translates into CASSLVVASSNYGYTF. The chain carries TRBV5-5 and TRBJ1-2; no firm D call. V was clipped by 0 bases and J by 0 bases, with 12 bases between them. The CDR3 runs 16 residues. CDR1 and CDR2 from the germline V gene are SGHKS and YYEKEE (reference sequence).

The gene calls are TRBV10-3 and TRBJ2-1; 7 bases map to TRBD2. In germline, CDR1 is ENHRY, CDR2 SYGVKD. Trimming took 4 bases from V and 0 from J; bases not matched to a gene: 6. The CDR3 consists of 16 residues. CDR3 amino acids: CAISASGLSSYNEQFF. CDR3 DNA: TGTGCCATCAGTGCTAGCGGTTTAAGCTCCTACAATGAGCAGTTCTTC.

This clone is a singleton in its sample. In DNA, the CDR3 is TGTGCCAGCAGCGAGAGGAGTTCCTACAATGAGCAGTTCTTC. Translation: CASSERSSYNEQFF. V and J are TRBV7-2 and TRBJ2-1, with no clear D. Per germline, CDR1 SGHTA and CDR2 FQGNSA. Trimming removed 5 bases at V and 1 base at J, with 9 bases between. The CDR3 extends over 14 amino acids. Filled out from reference TRBV7-2 and TRBJ2-1, the complete variable domain reads GAGVSQSPSNKVTEKGKDVELRCDPISGHTALYWYRQSLGQGLEFLIYFQGNSAPDKSGLPSDRFSAERTGGSVSTLTIQRTQQEDSAVYLCASSERSSYNEQFFGPGTRLTVL.

The sample holds one count of this clone. J is TRBJ2-4 and V is TRBV5-1, with 7 bases aligning to TRBD2. This CDR3 region has 17 residues. CDR1 and CDR2 (germline): SGHRS, YFSETQ. Losses at the gene ends were 2 bases for V and 3 bases for J; bases not matched to a gene: 11. The CDR3 nucleotides read TGCGCCAGCAGCTTTCGGGGGGACCGAAGGGACAAAAACATTCAGTACTTC. Translation: CASSFRGDRRDKNIQYF.

The chain recombines TRBV7-2 with TRBJ2-7; D gene uncertain. V was shortened by 7 bases and J by 0 bases, with 13 bases between the two germline ends. Per germline, CDR1 SGHTA and CDR2 FQGNSA. The CDR3 sequence is 14 residues long. Here the CDR3 DNA reads TGTGCCAGCACCCAAACGGGTATCTCCTACGAGCAGTACTTC. This sequence encodes CASTQTGISYEQYF.

The chain employs TRBV29-1 and TRBJ2-7; D remains unclear. Germline values: CDR1 SQVTM, CDR2 ANQGSEA. CDR3 length: 14 amino acids. The germline V and J ends were trimmed by 5 bases and 0 bases, with 14 bases remaining between them. The CDR3 DNA follows: TGCAGCGTTATTATAGCATCCCTCTCCTACGAGCAGTACTTC. The encoded protein is CSVIIASLSYEQYF.

The chain combines TRBV27 with TRBJ2-3; 10 nucleotides match TRBD2. The ends lost 2 bases at V and 3 bases at J; junction bases unmatched: 11. Germline assignment: CDR1 MNHEY and CDR2 SMNVEV (reference sequence). This CDR3 is built from 18 residues. The CDR3 loop reads CASSLHLAGAGGTDTQYF. CDR3 in DNA: TGTGCCAGCAGTTTACACCTAGCGGGGGCGGGGGGAACAGATACGCAGTATTTT.